One sample yielded the 15 T cell receptor beta chains listed below, sequenced in a study of vaccination and CD4 T cells after COVID-19. These receptors have no identified antigens. Sample treatment: roughly 11-day PBMC culture with coronavirus spike peptide pools or control peptides (ViraFEST assay). The Oncomine TCR Beta short-read assay sequenced DNA from cultured CD4+ T cells. A single record per CDR3 protein comes from TCRdb applying MiXCR to the PCR reads. This table holds over 10,000 distinct CDR3 sequences, 61% found once. Sequenced material: CD4+ T cells from blood, cultured in vitro. Source of these receptors: a human donor who had recovered from COVID-19.

This clonotype has just a few counts. The chain is built from TRBV6-5 and TRBJ2-3, with 13 positions matching TRBD2. Trimming cost V 2 bases and J 5 bases; bases outside gene matches: 7. CDR3 length equals 17 residues. The V gene's germline CDR1 is MNHEY and CDR2 SVGAGI. The CDR3 region has the DNA TGTGCCAGCAGTTACAGGTCGGGGACTAGCGGGAAAGATACGCAGTATTTT. It specifies CASSYRSGTSGKDTQYF.

CDR3 bases: TGTGCCAGCAAAGGGGCAGGATCGAACACTGAAGCTTTCTTT. Translated: CASKGAGSNTEAFF. The rearrangement uses TRBV28 and TRBJ1-1, with a tentative D call TRBD1 (5 bases). Germline CDR1 reads MDHEN; CDR2 reads SYDVKM. There are 14 residues in the CDR3. Trimming shortened V by 7 bases and J by 1 base, and 13 bases separated the two germline ends.

This rearrangement joins TRBV6-7 to TRBJ2-4, with TRBD1 matching 7 bases. TRBV6-7 is sorted into the ORF group, with uncertain function. The ends lost 2 bases at V and 3 bases at J; junction bases unmatched: 13. The CDR3 totals 18 residues. CDR3 nucleotides: TGTGCCAGCAGTTACCCTACCCCAGGCGACAGGGTCAAAAACATTCAGTACTTC. Protein: CASSYPTPGDRVKNIQYF.

This chain connects TRBV19 to TRBJ2-1; 10 nucleotides agree with TRBD2. Germline V gene sequence: CDR1 LNHDA, CDR2 SQIVND (reference sequence). The CDR3 runs 15 residues. Unmatched junction bases numbered 6, after V lost 1 base and J lost 9 bases. The chain's CDR3 is CASSIVLAGEVEQFF. CDR3 nucleotides: TGTGCCAGTAGTATAGTCCTAGCGGGAGAGGTTGAGCAGTTCTTC.

The rearrangement uses TRBV21-1 and TRBJ2-7; the D segment call TRBD1 is taken from the table without a DNA check. TRBV21-1 is assigned pseudogene status. The CDR3 is 13 amino acids. Here the CDR3 DNA reads TGTGCCAGCGGGAGGCGGGGGGGCGTCGAGCAGTACTTC. It translates to CASGRRGGVEQYF.

This clonotype was seen more than once but under ten times. The chain uses TRBV6-1 and TRBJ1-2, with D perhaps TRBD1 (6 bases). The germline V and J ends were trimmed by 6 bases and 4 bases, with 12 bases remaining between them. Germline CDR1 MNHNS, CDR2 SASEGT. The CDR3 covers 13 residues. CDR3 amino acids: CASRRGAGYGYTF. Here the CDR3 DNA reads TGTGCCAGCAGACGGGGGGCTGGCTATGGCTACACCTTC.

V usage is TRBV7-3 and J usage is TRBJ1-1; D unclear. V lost 6 bases and J lost 1, with 9 bases in between. The germline V gene encodes CDR1 SGHTA and CDR2 FQGTGA. The CDR3 spans 13 residues. CDR3: CASRSQPNTEAFF. DNA of the CDR3: TGTGCCAGCAGATCTCAACCGAACACTGAAGCTTTCTTT.

This clonotype qualifies as medium-sized. The CDR3 is CASSGSRFANTGELFF. CDR3 sequence (DNA): TGTGCCAGCAGTGGGTCTAGGTTCGCGAACACCGGGGAGCTGTTTTTT. This chain links TRBV6-1 with TRBJ2-2; D remains ambiguous. The CDR3 sequence is 16 residues long. V was clipped by 4 bases and J by 0 bases, with 12 bases between them. Germline V CDR1 and CDR2: MNHNS, SASEGT.

The rearrangement joins TRBV20-1 to TRBJ2-3; TRBD2 agrees at 8 bases. Germline V gene data show CDR1 as DFQATT and CDR2 as SNEGSKA (reference sequence). The CDR3 is made up of 13 amino acids. V lost 4 bases, J lost 3 bases, and 3 bases stayed unmatched. CDR3 protein: CSAILAETDTQYF. As DNA, the CDR3 is TGCAGTGCTATACTAGCGGAGACAGATACGCAGTATTTT.

The chain joins TRBV25-1 to TRBJ2-5; D possibly uses TRBD1 or TRBD2 (5 bases each). The germline CDR1 and CDR2 sequences are MGHDK and SYGVNS. The CDR3 loop spans 15 amino acids. The V and J ends lost 4 bases and 4 bases respectively, with 16 bases between them. This CDR3 reads CASSAIETGRETQYF. The CDR3 nucleotides are TGTGCCAGCAGTGCAATAGAAACGGGACGAGAGACCCAGTACTTC.

In this sample, this clonotype turned up a few times. The V gene is TRBV28, the J gene TRBJ2-7, with D possibly being TRBD2 (6 bases). CDR3 size: 15 residues. Germline CDR1 MDHEN, CDR2 SYDVKM. V was clipped by 3 bases and J by 0 bases, with 12 bases between them. The CDR3 nucleotides read TGTGCCAGCAGTTTGGGGGGTTCCAGCTCCTACGAGCAGTACTTC. It codes for CASSLGGSSSYEQYF.

The chain carries TRBV29-1 and TRBJ2-5; TRBD1 aligns across 7 bases. V shed 4 bases, J shed 5 bases, and the junction held 10 bases outside the gene matches. Germline CDR1 reads SQVTM; CDR2 reads ANQGSEA. The CDR3 length is 14 residues. The CDR3 sequence: CSVGTQGVGETQYF. The CDR3 bases are TGCAGCGTTGGAACTCAGGGGGTGGGGGAGACCCAGTACTTC.

The chain joins TRBV5-4 to TRBJ2-1, with 12 bases that match TRBD2. The ends lost 0 bases at V and 7 bases at J; junction bases unmatched: 8. Germline values: CDR1 SGHNT, CDR2 YYREEE (reference sequence). The CDR3 is 17 amino acids. The CDR3 spells CASSLAASGGAGNEQFF. Here the CDR3 DNA reads TGTGCCAGCAGCTTGGCGGCTAGCGGGGGGGCTGGAAATGAGCAGTTCTTC.

This sequence joins TRBV4-1 and TRBJ2-3; D might be TRBD1 (5 bases). CDR3 length: 14 amino acids. Trimming took 2 bases from V and 5 from J, leaving 11 bases between them. The germline gives CDR1 MGHRA, CDR2 YSYEKL. The CDR3 sequence is CASSQTITGDTQYF. The CDR3 DNA sequence: TGCGCCAGCAGCCAAACGATTACAGGAGATACGCAGTATTTT.

The rearrangement joins TRBV7-2 to TRBJ1-2; D is possibly TRBD1 (5 bases). The CDR3 is 18 residues long. CDR1 is SGHTA and CDR2 is FQGNSA in the germline V gene. V was cut by 1 base and J by 0 bases, with 18 bases left in between. CDR3 sequence reads: CASSLVGGRDTANYGYTF. CDR3 in DNA: TGTGCCAGCAGCTTAGTTGGGGGTCGGGATACAGCTAACTATGGCTACACCTTC.